The 3 T cell receptor beta chains in this list originate from one sample, sequenced in a study of shared clonotypes between healthy human individuals. Sequencing used immunoSEQ multiplex PCR; TCRdb keeps in-frame clones, though not all of them. The table lists a few hundred thousand clones, 97% of them singletons, with 0.045% to 0.06% in the top ten. Sequencing was done on a sample of naive CD4+ T cells sorted from blood. Subset described: CD45RA+ positively selected. The receptors come from a woman under 40 in good health.

This sequence joins TRBV5-1 and TRBJ1-2; D not resolved. Germline V gene data show CDR1 as SGHRS and CDR2 as YFSETQ. V was cut by 0 bases and J by 0 bases, with 9 bases left in between. The CDR3 extends over 15 amino acids. The CDR3 sequence is CASSLVVGPNYGYTF. For the CDR3, the DNA is TGCGCCAGCAGCTTGGTAGTCGGCCCTAACTATGGCTACACCTTC.

V usage is TRBV7-8 and J usage is TRBJ2-7, with 9 positions matching TRBD1. The CDR3 length is 15 residues. Germline values: CDR1 SGHVS, CDR2 FQNEAQ. Trimming removed 5 bases from V and 3 bases from J; junction bases left unmatched: 8. CDR3 protein: CASSEPPGQGYEQYF. The CDR3 bases are TGTGCCAGCAGCGAACCTCCGGGACAGGGCTACGAGCAGTACTTC.

The chain combines TRBV7-9 with TRBJ2-7; D may match TRBD1 or TRBD2 (6 bases each). CDR1 SEHNR and CDR2 FQNEAQ come from the germline V gene (reference sequence). Deletions cut 0 bases from V and 6 bases from J, with 9 bases between. This CDR3 is built from 13 residues. The CDR3 spells CASSLAGGLEQYF. The CDR3 bases are TGTGCCAGCAGCTTAGCAGGGGGGCTCGAGCAGTACTTC.